This T cell receptor (beta chain) appears in the sequencing data of a study of glioma-infiltrating T cells after dendritic cell vaccination. TCRdb keeps only in-frame clones here, not all; method: immunoSEQ multiplex PCR. The table records 100,000 or so clones, 86% of them present only once. This specimen was blood, taken before dendritic cell vaccination. The sequence was obtained from a human donor with glioblastoma.

The CDR3 reads CASSYRLAGGPNEQYF. CDR3 nucleotide sequence: TGTGCCAGCAGTTACAGGCTAGCGGGAGGGCCGAACGAGCAGTACTTC. The rearrangement links TRBV6-5 to TRBJ2-7, with 12 bases lining up with TRBD2. The junction had 7 bases not matched to a gene; V was cut back by 2 bases and J by 5 bases. Germline values: CDR1 MNHEY, CDR2 SVGAGI. The CDR3 runs to 16 residues.